Listed below are T cell receptor beta chains from one sample, sequenced in a study of blood T cell repertoires in COVID-19. The repertoire was sequenced with immunoSEQ multiplex PCR; TCRdb's copy has only in-frame clones and lacks some. The sample contains fewer than 15,000 clones, approximately 91% of which appear only once. The sample taken for sequencing was peripheral blood. These receptors all come from a human donor in a cohort sampled during active COVID-19. The CDR3 runs from the conserved cysteine through the conserved F or W. The D gene is left open where the match is weak. Where a row states a size, it is once, few, many or the class of an expanded clone; other rows omit it.

>NA|NA|TRBJ1-5|TRBV7-2
TGTGCCAGCAGCTTAGCTTCAGGGAATCAGCCCCAGCATTTT
CASSLASGNQPQHF
>TRBD1|NA|TRBJ1-6|TRBV9
TGTGCCAGCAGCGCGAGGACCGGGACAGGGGGCCTGGGTTCACCCCTCCACTTT
CASSARTGTGGLGSPLHF
>TRBD2|NA|TRBJ2-7|TRBV18
TGTGCCAGCTCACCAAGATTAGCGGGGGCTACCTACGAGCAGTACTTC
CASSPRLAGATYEQYF
>TRBD1|NA|TRBJ1-2|TRBV19
TGTGCCAGTAGTGCGGACAGGGGAATTGATGGCTACACCTTC
CASSADRGIDGYTF
>NA|NA|TRBJ2-3|TRBV7-2
TGTGCCAGCAGCTTACCGGGCACAGATACGCAGTATTTT
CASSLPGTDTQYF
>TRBD2|NA|TRBJ2-7|TRBV5-4
TGTGCCAGCAGCTCGGAGGCTAGCGGGGGGTACGAGCAGTACTTC
CASSSEASGGYEQYF
>TRBD1|NA|TRBJ2-6|TRBV5-1
TGCGCCAGTCAGACAGGGCCTGGGGCCAACGTCCTGACTTTC
CASQTGPGANVLTF
>NA|NA|TRBJ1-6|TRBV7-9
TGTGCCAGCAGCAGGGAGGGGATAGATTCACCCCTCCACTTT
CASSREGIDSPLHF
>TRBD1|NA|TRBJ2-7|TRBV5-1
TGCGCCAGCAGCTTCACACTTGCCGGGACAGGGTTCAACGAGCAGTACTTC
CASSFTLAGTGFNEQYF
>NA|NA|TRBJ1-6|TRBV14
TGTGCCAGCAGCCAAGATGGAGGGTTGACTAGGTTAAACCTCCACTTT
CASSQDGGLTRLNLHF
>NA|NA|TRBJ2-3|TRBV5-1
TGCGCCAGCAGCTTTTACAGTGGTACAGATACGCAGTATTTT
CASSFYSGTDTQYF
>NA|NA|TRBJ1-6|TRBV18
TGTGCCAGCTCACCACCGGGGATGGCGGGCAATTCACCCCTCCACTTT
CASSPPGMAGNSPLHF
>TRBD1|NA|TRBJ2-7|TRBV24-1
TGTGCCACCAGTGATATCCGGGACAGCTTTGGCGAGCAGTACTTC
CATSDIRDSFGEQYF
>TRBD2|NA|TRBJ2-2|TRBV6-6
TGTGCCAGCACCGGGGGGATGAACACCGGGGAGCTGTTTTTT
CASTGGMNTGELFF
>TRBD2|once|TRBJ2-3|TRBV30
TGTGCCTGGACGGGACTAGAGGGAGATACGCAGTATTTT
CAWTGLEGDTQYF
>TRBD1|NA|TRBJ1-5|TRBV6-2/TRBV6-3
TGTGCCAGCAGTTACGGGACAGGGGCAAATCAGCCCCAGCATTTT
CASSYGTGANQPQHF
>TRBD1|NA|TRBJ2-6|TRBV27
TGTGCCAGCAGTTATCGGGACAGGAGAACTCTGGGGGCCAACGTCCTGACTTTC
CASSYRDRRTLGANVLTF
>TRBD2|few|TRBJ2-5|TRBV7-9
TGTGCCAGCAGCACCGGGACTAGCGGCATTCAAGAGACCCAGTACTTC
CASSTGTSGIQETQYF
>TRBD2|NA|TRBJ2-7|TRBV6-5
TGTGCCAGCAGTCGCGGTAGTGGGGGGGCCTACGAGCAGTACTTC
CASSRGSGGAYEQYF
>NA|NA|TRBJ2-7|TRBV24-1
TGTGCCACCAGTGGACGAACCGGGATCCAGGAGCAGTACTTC
CATSGRTGIQEQYF
>NA|NA|TRBJ2-1|TRBV10-3
TGTGCCATCAGTGAGTCGATCGGTGCGAGTTCCTACAATGAGCAGTTCTTC
CAISESIGASSYNEQFF
>NA|NA|TRBJ2-1|TRBV19
TGTGCCAGTAGTAGCGCTAGGGGGCAGTTCTTC
CASSSARGQFF
>NA|NA|TRBJ2-1|TRBV20-1
TGCAGTGCTAGTCGGGGTTCCTACAATGAGCAGTTCTTC
CSASRGSYNEQFF
>TRBD2|once|TRBJ2-7|TRBV5-1
TGCGCCAGCAGCTTGGGCGGGGGGGGGTACGAGCAGTACTTC
CASSLGGGGYEQYF
>TRBD2|NA|TRBJ2-7|TRBV18
TGTGCCAGCTCACCAGTCGGACTAGTCGGGTACGAGCAGTACTTC
CASSPVGLVGYEQYF
>TRBD1|NA|TRBJ1-5|TRBV7-8
TGTGCCAGCAGTGTAGGGACAGTTTATCAGCCCCAGCATTTT
CASSVGTVYQPQHF
>TRBD2|NA|TRBJ2-4|TRBV7-2
TGTGCCAGCAGCCCGGGACTAGCGGGAGGGCCTTCCAAAAACATTCAGTACTTC
CASSPGLAGGPSKNIQYF
>TRBD2|NA|TRBJ2-1|TRBV11-2
TGTGCCAGCAGCTTAGATTCTTTCCCGGGACTAGCGGGGGGGCCCTTCTTC
CASSLDSFPGLAGGPFF
>TRBD2|NA|TRBJ2-1|TRBV5-1
TGCGCCAGCAGCTGGAACCCCGGGACTAGCGCAAACAATGAGCAGTTCTTC
CASSWNPGTSANNEQFF
>NA|NA|TRBJ2-1|TRBV27
TGTGCCAGCGAATCTAGCGCGAACTACAATGAGCAGTTCTTC
CASESSANYNEQFF
>NA|NA|TRBJ1-2|TRBV27
TGTGCCAGCAGTCCTTCGGGGGATTATTATGGCTACACCTTC
CASSPSGDYYGYTF
>TRBD1|once|TRBJ2-7|TRBV11-2
TGTGCCAGCAGCACACCCGGGACAGGGAAGTACGAGCAGTACTTC
CASSTPGTGKYEQYF
>NA|NA|TRBJ1-5|TRBV6-5
TGTGCCAGCAGTTACTCGATAGGAGGGGATCAGCCCCAGCATTTT
CASSYSIGGDQPQHF
>TRBD2|NA|TRBJ2-7|TRBV19
TGTGCCAGTAGAGAACTAGCGGGGAAGTCCTACGAGCAGTACTTC
CASRELAGKSYEQYF
>NA|NA|TRBJ2-3|TRBV18
TGTGCCAGCTCACCATTCCCAGGTGCCACAGATACGCAGTATTTT
CASSPFPGATDTQYF
>NA|NA|TRBJ1-1|TRBV3-1/TRBV3-2
TGTGCCAGCAGCCAAGAGGGACTAACCAGGTACACTGAAGCTTTCTTT
CASSQEGLTRYTEAFF
>NA|NA|TRBJ2-7|TRBV6-5
TGTGCCAGCACAGAAAGGCAGAGGAACTACGAGCAGTACTTC
CASTERQRNYEQYF
>TRBD1|NA|TRBJ1-3|TRBV7-8
TGTGCCAGCAGCTCAACAGGGGGCAGCTCTGGAAACACCATATATTTT
CASSSTGGSSGNTIYF
>TRBD1|NA|TRBJ1-2|TRBV19
TGTGCCAGTAACCCCGGGACAGACGGCCTCGGTGGCTACACCTTC
CASNPGTDGLGGYTF
>TRBD1|NA|TRBJ2-7|TRBV10-3
TGTGCCATCAATCCCGGGACAGGGGTTGGCGAGCAGTACTTC
CAINPGTGVGEQYF
>NA|NA|TRBJ2-1|TRBV6-2/TRBV6-3
TGTGCCAGCAGTTACACTGGGGGCCGGTACAATGAGCAGTTCTTC
CASSYTGGRYNEQFF
>TRBD1|NA|TRBJ2-1|TRBV24-1
TGTGCCACCAGTCCGAACACAGGGGTTTTCACCAATGAGCAGTTCTTC
CATSPNTGVFTNEQFF
>TRBD1|NA|TRBJ1-4|TRBV18
TGTGCCAGCTCACCTGAGGACAGGGGGAGCTTTAATGAAAAACTGTTTTTT
CASSPEDRGSFNEKLFF
>TRBD2|NA|TRBJ2-5|TRBV5-4
TGTGCCAGCAGCCTAAACCCGACTAGCGGGGGGACGGAGACCCAGTACTTC
CASSLNPTSGGTETQYF
>TRBD1|NA|TRBJ1-2|TRBV28
TGTGCCAGCAGTTTGGGACAGGGGGTTAGTTCCTATGGCTACACCTTC
CASSLGQGVSSYGYTF
>NA|few|TRBJ2-7|TRBV20-1
TGCAGTGCTGAGGACACGTACGAGCAGTACTTC
CSAEDTYEQYF
>NA|NA|TRBJ2-7|TRBV5-6
TGTGCCAGCAGCTTGCGGTTCATTACTTCCCACGAGCAGTACTTC
CASSLRFITSHEQYF
>NA|NA|TRBJ1-4|TRBV10-3
TGTGCCATCAGACACAGGTTAGAGGAAGAAAAACTGTTTTTT
CAIRHRLEEEKLFF